This passage covers 9 T cell receptor beta chains from one sample sequenced in a study of T cell responses to AZD1222 COVID-19 vaccine. Clones were read by immunoSEQ multiplex PCR, and TCRdb kept only the in-frame ones, dropping some. The table has about 120,000 clones, 90% to 95% seen once. The sequencing here drew on peripheral blood, taken on day 0 of AZD1222 vaccination. The receptor source for this set is an adult in good health.

The chain carries TRBV18 and TRBJ2-5; D is possibly TRBD1 (6 bases). Germline loops: CDR1 KGHSH, CDR2 LQKENI. Trimming took 1 base from V and 9 from J, leaving 12 bases between them. CDR3 size: 13 residues. The CDR3 reads CASSPQGVLSQYF. The CDR3 region has the DNA TGTGCCAGCTCACCACAGGGGGTACTCTCCCAGTACTTC.

This chain uses TRBV6-4 with TRBJ2-1, with D perhaps matching TRBD1 (6 bases). The ends were cut back, 2 bases at V and 5 bases at J, with 13 bases in the middle. Germline V gene lookup returns CDR1 MRHNA and CDR2 SNTAGT. The length of the CDR3 is 15 residues. CDR3 protein: CASSDQGTDHNEQFF. As DNA, the CDR3 is TGTGCCAGCAGTGACCAGGGGACGGATCACAATGAGCAGTTCTTC.

The V call is TRBV30, the J call TRBJ1-1; unclear D gene. V shed 3 bases and J shed 5 bases, with 7 bases lying between them. Germline V gene sequence: CDR1 GTSNPN, CDR2 SVGIG (reference sequence). CDR3 length: 11 residues. Here the CDR3 reads CAWSATTEAFF. In DNA, the CDR3 is TGTGCCTGGAGCGCTACTACTGAAGCTTTCTTT.

V gene TRBV9 combines with J gene TRBJ1-1, with D unclear. The CDR3 spans 13 residues. V was cut by 2 bases and J by 9 bases, with 14 bases left in between. CDR1 is SGDLS, CDR2 YYNGEE, per germline. This chain's CDR3 is CASSVGITEKAFF. In DNA form, the CDR3 reads TGTGCCAGCAGCGTGGGTATAACAGAGAAAGCTTTCTTT.

This chain joins TRBV9 and TRBJ2-5, with 8 bases aligning to TRBD1. V lost 1 base to trimming and J lost 5 bases; unmatched junction nucleotides: 13. This CDR3 is 17 amino acids long. The germline CDR1 and CDR2 sequences are SGDLS and YYNGEE. CDR3 residues: CASSVSGLTGGYETQYF. DNA for the CDR3: TGTGCCAGCAGCGTAAGTGGATTAACAGGGGGTTATGAGACCCAGTACTTC.

V gene TRBV7-8 combines with J gene TRBJ2-1; 15 bases line up with TRBD2. J gave up 4 bases and V 5 bases, and 12 bases lay outside the gene matches. The CDR3 totals 19 residues. Germline V CDR1 and CDR2: SGHVS, FQNEAQ. CDR3 residues: CASSLAAGLAGGQYNEQFF. Here the CDR3 DNA reads TGTGCCAGCAGCCTGGCGGCGGGACTAGCGGGGGGCCAGTACAATGAGCAGTTCTTC.

The CDR3 coding sequence is TGTGCCAGCTCCGGACAGGGGAGATCGAACACCGGGGAGCTGTTTTTT. Protein sequence: CASSGQGRSNTGELFF. The chain uses TRBV18 and TRBJ2-2; 9 nucleotides agree with TRBD1. The germline V gene has CDR1 KGHSH and CDR2 LQKENI. V lost 6 bases and J lost 0; bases outside the gene matches: 5. The CDR3 sequence is 16 residues long.

The chain uses TRBV7-9 and TRBJ1-1; the match to TRBD1 covers 7 bases. The V and J ends lost 5 bases and 0 bases, in that order; junction bases with no gene match: 3. Germline values: CDR1 SEHNR, CDR2 FQNEAQ (reference sequence). This CDR3 region has 14 residues. In DNA form, the CDR3 reads TGTGCCAGCAGCGAGACAGGGTTGAACACTGAAGCTTTCTTT. Its translation: CASSETGLNTEAFF.

V gene TRBV12-5 combines with J gene TRBJ1-1; D may be TRBD1 (5 bases). Germline V gene data show CDR1 as LGHNT and CDR2 as FRNRAP. The V end lost 5 bases, the J end lost 0 bases, and 7 bases lay between the germline ends. The CDR3 covers 13 residues. The CDR3 sequence: CASGQTVNTEAFF. Here the CDR3 DNA reads TGTGCTAGTGGTCAGACAGTGAACACTGAAGCTTTCTTT. Full variable domain (remainder filled in from reference TRBV12-5 and TRBJ1-1): DARVTQTPRHKVTEMGQEVTMRCQPILGHNTVFWYRQTMMQGLELLAYFRNRAPLDDSGMPKDRFSAEMPDATLATLKIQPSEPRDSAVYFCASGQTVNTEAFFGQGTRLTVV.